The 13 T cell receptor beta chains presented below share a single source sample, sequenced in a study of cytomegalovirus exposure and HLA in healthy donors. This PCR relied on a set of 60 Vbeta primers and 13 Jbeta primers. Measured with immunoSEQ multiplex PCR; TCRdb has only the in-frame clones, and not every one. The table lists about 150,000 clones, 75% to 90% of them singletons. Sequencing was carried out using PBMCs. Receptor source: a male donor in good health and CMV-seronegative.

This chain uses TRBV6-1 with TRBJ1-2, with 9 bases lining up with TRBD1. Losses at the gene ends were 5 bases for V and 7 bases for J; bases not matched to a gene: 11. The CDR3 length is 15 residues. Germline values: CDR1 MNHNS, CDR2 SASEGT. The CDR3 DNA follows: TGTGCCAGCAGTCCATATCCCGGGACAGGGACTGGCTACACCTTC. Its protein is CASSPYPGTGTGYTF.

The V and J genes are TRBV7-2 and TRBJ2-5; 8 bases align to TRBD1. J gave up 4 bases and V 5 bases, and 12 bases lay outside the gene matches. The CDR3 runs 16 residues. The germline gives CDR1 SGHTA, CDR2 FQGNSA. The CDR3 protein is CASSDGTGGGPETQYF. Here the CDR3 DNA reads TGTGCCAGCAGCGATGGGACAGGCGGAGGCCCAGAGACCCAGTACTTC.

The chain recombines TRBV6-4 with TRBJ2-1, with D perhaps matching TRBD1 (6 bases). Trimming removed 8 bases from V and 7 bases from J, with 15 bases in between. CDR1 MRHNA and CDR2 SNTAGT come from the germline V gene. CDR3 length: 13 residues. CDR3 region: CASAEQQGNEQFF. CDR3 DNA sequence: TGTGCCAGCGCAGAACAACAGGGTAATGAGCAGTTCTTC.

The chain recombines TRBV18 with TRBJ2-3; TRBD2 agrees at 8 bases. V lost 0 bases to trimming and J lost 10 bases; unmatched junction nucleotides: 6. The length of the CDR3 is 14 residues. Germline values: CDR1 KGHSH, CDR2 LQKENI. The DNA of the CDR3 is TGTGCCAGCTCACCACCGAGCGGGGGATCCTCGCAGTATTTT. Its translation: CASSPPSGGSSQYF.

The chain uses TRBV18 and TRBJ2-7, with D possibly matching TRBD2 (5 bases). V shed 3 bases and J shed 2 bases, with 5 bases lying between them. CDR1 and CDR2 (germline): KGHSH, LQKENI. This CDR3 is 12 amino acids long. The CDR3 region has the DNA TGTGCCAGCTCACCGGGAGCCTACGAGCAGTACTTC. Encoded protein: CASSPGAYEQYF.

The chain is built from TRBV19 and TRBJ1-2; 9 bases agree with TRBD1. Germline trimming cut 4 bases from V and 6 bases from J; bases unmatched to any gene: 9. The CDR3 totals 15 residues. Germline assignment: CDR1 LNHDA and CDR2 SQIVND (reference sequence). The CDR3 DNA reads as TGTGCCAGTAGTAGTCCAAGGACAGGGGATCATGGCTACACCTTC. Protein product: CASSSPRTGDHGYTF.

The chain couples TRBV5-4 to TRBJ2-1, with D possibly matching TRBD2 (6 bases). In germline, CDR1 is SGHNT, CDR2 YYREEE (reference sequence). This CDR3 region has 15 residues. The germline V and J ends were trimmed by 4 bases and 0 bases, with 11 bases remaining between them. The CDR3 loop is CASSPASVSYNEQFF. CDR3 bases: TGTGCCAGCAGCCCTGCTAGCGTCTCCTACAATGAGCAGTTCTTC. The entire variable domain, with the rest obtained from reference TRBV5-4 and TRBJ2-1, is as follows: ETGVTQSPTHLIKTRGQQVTLRCSSQSGHNTVSWYQQALGQGPQFIFQYYREEENGRGNFPPRFSGLQFPNYSSELNVNALELDDSALYLCASSPASVSYNEQFFGPGTRLTVL.

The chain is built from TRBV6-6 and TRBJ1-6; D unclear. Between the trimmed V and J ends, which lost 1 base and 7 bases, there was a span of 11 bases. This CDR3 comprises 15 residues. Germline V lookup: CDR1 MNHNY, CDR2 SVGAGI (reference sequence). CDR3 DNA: TGTGCCAGCAGTTACTACGAGTCGAGCAATTCACCCCTCCACTTT. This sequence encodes CASSYYESSNSPLHF.

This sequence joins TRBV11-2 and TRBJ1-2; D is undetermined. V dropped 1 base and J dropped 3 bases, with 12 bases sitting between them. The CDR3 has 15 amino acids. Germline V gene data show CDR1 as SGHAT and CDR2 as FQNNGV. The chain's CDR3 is CASSLGGLADYGYTF. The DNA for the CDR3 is TGTGCCAGCAGCTTAGGAGGGTTGGCAGACTATGGCTACACCTTC.

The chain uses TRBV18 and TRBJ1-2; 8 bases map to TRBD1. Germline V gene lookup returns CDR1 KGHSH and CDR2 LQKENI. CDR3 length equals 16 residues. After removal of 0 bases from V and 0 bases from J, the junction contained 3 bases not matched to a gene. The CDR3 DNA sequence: TGTGCCAGCTCACCACCGGACAGGGACCCTAACTATGGCTACACCTTC. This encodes CASSPPDRDPNYGYTF.

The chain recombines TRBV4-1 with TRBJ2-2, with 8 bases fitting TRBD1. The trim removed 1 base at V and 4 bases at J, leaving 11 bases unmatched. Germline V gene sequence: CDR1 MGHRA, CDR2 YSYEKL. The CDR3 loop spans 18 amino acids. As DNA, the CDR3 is TGCGCCAGCAGCCAAGGGAGACAGGGGAAGAGGACCACCGGGGAGCTGTTTTTT. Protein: CASSQGRQGKRTTGELFF.

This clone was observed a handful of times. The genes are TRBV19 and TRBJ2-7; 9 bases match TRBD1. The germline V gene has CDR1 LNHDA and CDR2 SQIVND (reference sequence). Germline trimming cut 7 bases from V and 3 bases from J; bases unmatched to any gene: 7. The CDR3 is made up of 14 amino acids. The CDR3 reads CASTPGQGIYEQYF. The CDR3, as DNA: TGTGCCAGTACTCCGGGACAGGGCATCTACGAGCAGTACTTC. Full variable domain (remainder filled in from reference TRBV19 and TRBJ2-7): DGGITQSPKYLFRKEGQNVTLSCEQNLNHDAMYWYRQDPGQGLRLIYYSQIVNDFQKGDIAEGYSVSREKKESFPLTVTSAQKNPTAFYLCASTPGQGIYEQYFGPGTRLTVT.

The CDR3 nucleotides read TGTGCCAGTAGTGAAGGACAAAGCCTCTATGGCTACACCTTC. Encoded protein: CASSEGQSLYGYTF. V is TRBV19 and J is TRBJ1-2; D is perhaps TRBD1 (5 bases). There are 14 residues in the CDR3. CDR1 is LNHDA, CDR2 SQIVND, per germline (reference sequence). Trimming shortened V by 5 bases and J by 4 bases, and 14 bases separated the two germline ends.